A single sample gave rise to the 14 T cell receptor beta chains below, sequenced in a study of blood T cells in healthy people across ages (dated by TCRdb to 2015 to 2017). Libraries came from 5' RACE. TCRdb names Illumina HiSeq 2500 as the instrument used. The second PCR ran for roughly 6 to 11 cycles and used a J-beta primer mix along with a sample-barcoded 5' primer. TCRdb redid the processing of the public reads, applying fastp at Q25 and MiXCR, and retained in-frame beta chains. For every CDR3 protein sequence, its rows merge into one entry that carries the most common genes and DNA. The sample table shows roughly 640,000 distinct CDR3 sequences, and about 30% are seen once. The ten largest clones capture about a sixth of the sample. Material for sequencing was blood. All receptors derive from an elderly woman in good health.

The CDR3 is CASSLAGSLLMNTEAFF. CDR3 bases: TGTGCCAGCAGCTTGGCGGGCAGCCTCCTCATGAACACTGAAGCTTTCTTT. This sequence joins TRBV5-5 and TRBJ1-1, with D uncertain. Germline V CDR1 and CDR2: SGHKS, YYEKEE (reference sequence). With 0 bases removed from V and 0 bases from J, the gap between germline ends came to 15 bases. The CDR3 extends over 17 amino acids.

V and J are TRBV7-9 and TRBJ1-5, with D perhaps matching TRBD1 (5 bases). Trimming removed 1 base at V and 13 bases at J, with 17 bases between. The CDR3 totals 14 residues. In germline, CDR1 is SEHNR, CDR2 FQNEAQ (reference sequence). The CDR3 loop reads CASSLDHGRGPQHF. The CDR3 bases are TGTGCCAGCAGCTTAGATCATGGACGGGGACCGCAGCATTTT. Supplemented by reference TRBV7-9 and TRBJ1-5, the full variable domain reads DTGVSQNPRHKITKRGQNVTFRCDPISEHNRLYWYRQTLGQGPEFLTYFQNEAQLEKSRLLSDRFSAERPKGSFSTLEIQRTEQGDSAMYLCASSLDHGRGPQHFGDGTRLSIL.

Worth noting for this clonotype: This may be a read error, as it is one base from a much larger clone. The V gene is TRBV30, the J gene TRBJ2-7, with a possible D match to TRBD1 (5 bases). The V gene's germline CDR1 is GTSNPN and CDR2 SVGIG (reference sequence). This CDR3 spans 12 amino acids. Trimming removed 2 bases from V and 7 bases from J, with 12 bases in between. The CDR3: CAWSKKGNEQYF. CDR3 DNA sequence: TGTGCCTGGAGTAAAAAGGGGAATGAGCAGTACTTC.

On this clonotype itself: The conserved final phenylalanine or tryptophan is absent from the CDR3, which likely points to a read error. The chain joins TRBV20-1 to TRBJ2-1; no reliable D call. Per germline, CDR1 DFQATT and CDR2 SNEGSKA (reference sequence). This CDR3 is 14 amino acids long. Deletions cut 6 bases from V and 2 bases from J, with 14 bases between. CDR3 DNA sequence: TGCAGTGCCACCAAAGGGTGGCCCTACAATGAGCAGTTCATC. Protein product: CSATKGWPYNEQFI.

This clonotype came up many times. The DNA of the CDR3 is TGCAGTGCTAGGCAAGAGGTCTTCCCAGTGGACGAGCAGTACTTC. Encoded protein: CSARQEVFPVDEQYF. This chain links TRBV20-1 with TRBJ2-7; D uncertain. The ends were cut back, 3 bases at V and 5 bases at J, with 20 bases in the middle. The CDR3 runs 15 residues. Germline lookup yields CDR1 DFQATT and CDR2 SNEGSKA (reference sequence).

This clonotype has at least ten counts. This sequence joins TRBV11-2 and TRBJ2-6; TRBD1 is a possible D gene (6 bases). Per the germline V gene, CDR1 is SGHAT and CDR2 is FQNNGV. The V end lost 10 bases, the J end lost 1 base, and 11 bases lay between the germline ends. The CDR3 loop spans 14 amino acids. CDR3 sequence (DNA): TGTGCCATAGATCAGGGGTCTGGGGCCAACGTCCTGACTTTC. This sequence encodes CAIDQGSGANVLTF. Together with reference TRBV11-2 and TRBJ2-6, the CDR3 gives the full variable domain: EAGVAQSPRYKIIEKRQSVAFWCNPISGHATLYWYQQILGQGPKLLIQFQNNGVVDDSQLPKDRFSAERLKGVDSTLKIQPAKLEDSAVYLCAIDQGSGANVLTFGAGSRLTVL.

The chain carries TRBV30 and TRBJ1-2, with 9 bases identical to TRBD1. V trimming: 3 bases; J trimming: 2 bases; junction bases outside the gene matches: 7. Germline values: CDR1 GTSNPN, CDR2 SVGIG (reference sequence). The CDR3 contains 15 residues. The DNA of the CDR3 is TGTGCCTGGAGCCAACAGGGGGCCCTGAACTATGGCTACACCTTC. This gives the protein CAWSQQGALNYGYTF.

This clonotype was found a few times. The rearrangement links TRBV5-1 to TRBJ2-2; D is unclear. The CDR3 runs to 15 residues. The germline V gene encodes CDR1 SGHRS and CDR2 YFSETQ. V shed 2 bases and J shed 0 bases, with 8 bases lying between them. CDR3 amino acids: CASSFDGANTGELFF. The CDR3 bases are TGCGCCAGCAGCTTTGACGGCGCGAACACCGGGGAGCTGTTTTTT.

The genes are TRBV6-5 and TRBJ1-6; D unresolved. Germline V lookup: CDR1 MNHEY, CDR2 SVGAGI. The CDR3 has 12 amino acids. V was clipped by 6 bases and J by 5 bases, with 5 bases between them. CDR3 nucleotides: TGTGCCAGCAGCTACCATAATTCACCCCTCCACTTT. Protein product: CASSYHNSPLHF.

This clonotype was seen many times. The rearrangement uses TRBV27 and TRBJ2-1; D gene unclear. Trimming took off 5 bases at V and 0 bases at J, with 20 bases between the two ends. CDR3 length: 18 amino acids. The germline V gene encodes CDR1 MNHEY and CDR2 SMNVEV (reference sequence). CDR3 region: CASSRGDGAISSYNEQFF. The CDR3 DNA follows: TGTGCCAGCAGTCGCGGCGACGGAGCCATCAGCTCCTACAATGAGCAGTTCTTC.

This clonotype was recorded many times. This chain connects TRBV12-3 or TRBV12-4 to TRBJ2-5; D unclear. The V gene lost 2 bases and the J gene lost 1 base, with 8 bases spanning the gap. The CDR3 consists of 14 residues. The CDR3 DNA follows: TGTGCCAGCAGTTTATCGGCGGTCCAAGAGACCCAGTACTTC. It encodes CASSLSAVQETQYF.

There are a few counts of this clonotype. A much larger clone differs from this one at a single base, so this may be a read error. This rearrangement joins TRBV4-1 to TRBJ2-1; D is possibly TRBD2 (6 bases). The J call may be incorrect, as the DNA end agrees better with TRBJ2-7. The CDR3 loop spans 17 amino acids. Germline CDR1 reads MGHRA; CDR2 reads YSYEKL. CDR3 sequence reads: CASSQDYGTFSYNEQYF. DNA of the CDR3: TGCGCCAGCAGCCAAGATTACGGGACTTTTTCCTACAATGAGCAGTACTTC.

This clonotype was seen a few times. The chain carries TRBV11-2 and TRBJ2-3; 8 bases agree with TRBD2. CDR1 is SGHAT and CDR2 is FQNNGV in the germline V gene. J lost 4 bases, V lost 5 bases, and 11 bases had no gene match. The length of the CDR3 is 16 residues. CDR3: CASSRGGARESDTQYF. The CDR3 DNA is TGTGCCAGCAGCCGGGGGGGTGCCAGGGAGTCAGATACGCAGTATTTT.

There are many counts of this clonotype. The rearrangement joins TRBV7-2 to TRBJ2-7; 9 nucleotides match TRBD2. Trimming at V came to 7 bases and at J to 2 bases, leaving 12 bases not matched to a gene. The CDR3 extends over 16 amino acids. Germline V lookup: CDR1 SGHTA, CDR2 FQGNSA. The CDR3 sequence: CASTIRASGATYEQYF. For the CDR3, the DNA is TGTGCCAGCACAATTAGGGCTAGCGGGGCGACCTACGAGCAGTACTTC. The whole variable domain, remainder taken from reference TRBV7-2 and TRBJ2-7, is GAGVSQSPSNKVTEKGKDVELRCDPISGHTALYWYRQSLGQGLEFLIYFQGNSAPDKSGLPSDRFSAERTGGSVSTLTIQRTQQEDSAVYLCASTIRASGATYEQYFGPGTRLTVT.